The 24 T cell receptor beta chains below come from one sample, sequenced in a study of T cell responses to AZD1222 COVID-19 vaccine. The assay was immunoSEQ multiplex PCR, and TCRdb's table has in-frame clones only and misses some. This table holds approximately 100,000 clones, around 94% found once. This material consisted of peripheral blood, taken on day 0 of AZD1222 vaccination. All receptors come from an adult in good health.

The chain is built from TRBV7-9 and TRBJ2-1, with D unresolved. This CDR3 comprises 15 residues. V dropped 0 bases and J dropped 8 bases, with 14 bases sitting between them. From germline, CDR1 is SEHNR and CDR2 FQNEAQ (reference sequence). CDR3 nucleotides: TGTGCCAGCAGCTTAGCGGGATCCCTAGAACATGAGCAGTTCTTC. This sequence encodes CASSLAGSLEHEQFF. Full variable domain (missing parts from reference TRBV7-9 and TRBJ2-1): DTGVSQNPRHKITKRGQNVTFRCDPISEHNRLYWYRQTLGQGPEFLTYFQNEAQLEKSRLLSDRFSAERPKGSFSTLEIQRTEQGDSAMYLCASSLAGSLEHEQFFGPGTRLTVL.

This rearrangement joins TRBV11-2 to TRBJ2-7; D is ambiguous. The germline CDR1 and CDR2 sequences are SGHAT and FQNNGV. This CDR3 region has 14 residues. Deletions cut 1 base from V and 3 bases from J, with 10 bases between. The CDR3 DNA reads as TGTGCCAGCAGCTTAGTCGGCCAGCTCTACGAGCAGTACTTC. Translation gives CASSLVGQLYEQYF.

The chain joins TRBV27 to TRBJ2-7; TRBD1 might be the D (5 bases). The germline V gene has CDR1 MNHEY and CDR2 SMNVEV (reference sequence). The CDR3 contains 13 residues. Trimming took off 2 bases at V and 1 base at J, with 6 bases between the two ends. The CDR3 loop reads CASSLDSSYEQYF. The CDR3 DNA is TGTGCCAGCAGTTTAGACAGTTCCTACGAGCAGTACTTC.

V is TRBV7-9 and J is TRBJ1-5; D perhaps matches TRBD1 (6 bases). This CDR3 has 15 residues. CDR1 is SEHNR and CDR2 is FQNEAQ in the germline V gene (reference sequence). V lost 0 bases, J lost 2 bases, and 8 bases lay in between. This CDR3 reads CASSLARGGNQPQHF. In DNA, the CDR3 is TGTGCCAGCAGCTTAGCCAGGGGTGGCAATCAGCCCCAGCATTTT.

The chain carries TRBV5-1 and TRBJ1-6; D unresolved. Deletions cut 3 bases from V and 6 bases from J, with 10 bases between. Germline CDR1 reads SGHRS; CDR2 reads YFSETQ. CDR3 length equals 14 residues. The CDR3 nucleotides are TGCGCCAGCAGCTCGGATGGGGTTAATTCACCCCTCCACTTT. It encodes CASSSDGVNSPLHF.

The chain carries TRBV10-2 and TRBJ1-6; possible D gene TRBD1, 5 bases. V gave up 8 bases and J gave up 2 bases, with 13 bases separating them. This CDR3 is 15 amino acids long. Germline V gene sequence: CDR1 WSHSY, CDR2 SAAADI. The CDR3: CASAASGAYNSPLHF. In DNA, the CDR3 is TGCGCCAGCGCCGCGTCGGGGGCCTATAATTCACCCCTCCACTTT.

The chain links TRBV28 to TRBJ1-2; a possible D gene is TRBD1 (6 bases). The V gene's germline CDR1 is MDHEN and CDR2 SYDVKM. The V end lost 2 bases, the J end lost 4 bases, and 14 bases lay between the germline ends. The CDR3 is made up of 15 amino acids. Here the CDR3 DNA reads TGTGCCAGCAGTTTAAGTAATGGGGGGGCCTATGGCTACACCTTC. Translating it yields CASSLSNGGAYGYTF.

The chain joins TRBV12-3 or TRBV12-4 to TRBJ1-1, with D uncertain. This CDR3 spans 13 amino acids. Trimming left V 6 bases short and J 4 bases short, with 12 bases between. The CDR3 DNA reads TGTGCCAGCAGCCCTCGTTGGGGCACTGAAGCTTTCTTT. Its protein is CASSPRWGTEAFF.

This chain joins TRBV3-1 (or the pseudogene TRBV3-2) and TRBJ1-3; D not certain. The germline gives CDR1 LGHDT, CDR2 YNNKEL (reference sequence). Between the trimmed V and J ends, which lost 1 base and 0 bases, there was a span of 7 bases. The CDR3 is 15 residues long. CDR3 coding DNA: TGTGCCAGCAGCCAAGTGGGCAGCTCTGGAAACACCATATATTTT. Its protein is CASSQVGSSGNTIYF.

The rearrangement joins TRBV11-1 to TRBJ2-4; the D gene is possibly TRBD2 (6 bases). Germline-derived CDR1 and CDR2 are SGHAT and FQDESV (reference sequence). Trimming cost V 3 bases and J 0 bases, with 9 bases left between them. The CDR3 spans 15 residues. This chain's CDR3 is CASSFPGLAKNIQYF. The CDR3 coding sequence is TGTGCCAGCAGCTTCCCGGGACTAGCCAAAAACATTCAGTACTTC.

This sequence joins TRBV6-1 and TRBJ2-7; TRBD2 aligns across 8 bases. CDR3 length equals 15 residues. J gave up 0 bases and V 3 bases, and 4 bases lay outside the gene matches. Germline V lookup: CDR1 MNHNS, CDR2 SASEGT. In DNA, the CDR3 is TGTGCCAGCAGTGATCGGACTAGCATCTCCTACGAGCAGTACTTC. It yields the protein CASSDRTSISYEQYF.

V gene TRBV9 combines with J gene TRBJ2-7; 7 bases match TRBD1. Germline lookup yields CDR1 SGDLS and CDR2 YYNGEE. Germline trimming cut 0 bases from V and 4 bases from J; bases unmatched to any gene: 4. The CDR3 runs to 14 residues. The CDR3 region has the DNA TGTGCCAGCAGCGTAGCGGGACAGCAGTACGAGCAGTACTTC. It yields the protein CASSVAGQQYEQYF.

The chain carries TRBV12-5 and TRBJ2-3, with D tentatively TRBD1 (5 bases). Trimming took 1 base from V and 3 from J, leaving 11 bases between them. Germline assignment: CDR1 LGHNT and CDR2 FRNRAP. The CDR3 is 15 amino acids. For the CDR3, the DNA is TGTGCTAGTGGTTTGGGGCAGGGTGTTACAGATACGCAGTATTTT. Amino acid sequence: CASGLGQGVTDTQYF. Looking up the rest from reference TRBV12-5 and TRBJ2-3 gives the full variable domain: DARVTQTPRHKVTEMGQEVTMRCQPILGHNTVFWYRQTMMQGLELLAYFRNRAPLDDSGMPKDRFSAEMPDATLATLKIQPSEPRDSAVYFCASGLGQGVTDTQYFGPGTRLTVL.

The sample holds one count of this clone. The chain carries TRBV7-8 and TRBJ1-5, with D uncertain. Germline values: CDR1 SGHVS, CDR2 FQNEAQ. This CDR3 spans 15 amino acids. Trimming stripped 0 bases from V and 0 bases from J, with 6 bases between. The CDR3: CASSLASFSNQPQHF. The CDR3 nucleotides are TGTGCCAGCAGCTTAGCCAGCTTTAGCAATCAGCCCCAGCATTTT.

V gene TRBV6-5 combines with J gene TRBJ2-5, with a tentative D call TRBD1 (5 bases). Trimming shortened V by 4 bases and J by 5 bases, and 8 bases separated the two germline ends. Germline assignment: CDR1 MNHEY and CDR2 SVGAGI. This CDR3 spans 12 amino acids. The chain's CDR3 is CASSFNRETQYF. Here the CDR3 DNA reads TGTGCCAGCAGTTTCAACAGGGAGACCCAGTACTTC.

The chain joins TRBV6-5 to TRBJ1-1; D might be TRBD1 (6 bases). V lost 6 bases, J lost 5 bases, and 10 bases lay in between. Germline assignment: CDR1 MNHEY and CDR2 SVGAGI. CDR3 size: 12 residues. In nucleotides, the CDR3 is TGTGCCAGCAGGGGGGGCGGGACTGAAGCTTTCTTT. Its protein is CASRGGGTEAFF.

The chain combines TRBV2 with TRBJ2-5; 12 bases agree with TRBD2. With V trimmed by 3 bases and J by 4 bases, 9 bases remained unmatched. The CDR3 sequence is 17 residues long. Germline V CDR1 and CDR2: SNHLY, FYNNEI. CDR3 in DNA: TGTGCCAGCAGTGATTTGGAACTAGCGGGAGGCGGAGAGACCCAGTACTTC. Translation: CASSDLELAGGGETQYF.

The chain couples TRBV3-1 (or the pseudogene TRBV3-2) to TRBJ1-1; the D is unclear. Germline V gene lookup returns CDR1 LGHDT and CDR2 YNNKEL (reference sequence). The CDR3 totals 14 residues. V lost 0 bases to trimming and J lost 1 base, with 6 bases between them. Written as DNA, the CDR3 is TGTGCCAGCAGCCAAGATCCGGGGAACACTGAAGCTTTCTTT. Amino acids: CASSQDPGNTEAFF.

The chain links TRBV6-1 to TRBJ1-2; D is ambiguous. V lost 3 bases to trimming and J lost 0 bases, with 11 bases between them. CDR1 is MNHNS and CDR2 is SASEGT in the germline V gene. The CDR3 runs 15 residues. The CDR3 spells CASSDLGLANYGYTF. The CDR3 nucleotides are TGTGCCAGCAGTGATCTGGGATTAGCTAACTATGGCTACACCTTC.

The gene calls are TRBV19 and TRBJ1-2; possibly TRBD1 for D (5 bases). Trimming shortened V by 9 bases and J by 6 bases, and 17 bases separated the two germline ends. The length of the CDR3 is 13 residues. Germline V gene data show CDR1 as LNHDA and CDR2 as SQIVND (reference sequence). The CDR3 spells CASKNQGRHGYTF. The CDR3 DNA reads TGTGCCAGCAAGAACCAGGGAAGGCATGGCTACACCTTC. The entire variable domain, with the rest obtained from reference TRBV19 and TRBJ1-2, is as follows: DGGITQSPKYLFRKEGQNVTLSCEQNLNHDAMYWYRQDPGQGLRLIYYSQIVNDFQKGDIAEGYSVSREKKESFPLTVTSAQKNPTAFYLCASKNQGRHGYTFGSGTRLTVV.

The chain carries TRBV6-2 or TRBV6-3 and TRBJ2-5, with D possibly matching TRBD1 (6 bases). The germline CDR1 and CDR2 sequences are MNHEY and SVGEGT. The V end lost 6 bases, the J end lost 1 base, and 18 bases lay between the germline ends. This CDR3 has 16 amino acids. The CDR3 coding sequence is TGTGCCAGCAGCGCCTTTCCGACAGGTCTCCAAGAGACCCAGTACTTC. Protein: CASSAFPTGLQETQYF.

This chain joins TRBV19 and TRBJ2-1; D not certain. CDR1 LNHDA and CDR2 SQIVND come from the germline V gene (reference sequence). The CDR3 contains 14 residues. Between the trimmed V and J ends, which lost 5 bases and 1 base, there was a span of 9 bases. CDR3: CASSGLNSYNEQFF. The CDR3 coding sequence is TGTGCCAGTAGTGGGCTAAATTCCTACAATGAGCAGTTCTTC.

The CDR3 loop is CASRNPRAGSNQPQHF. The CDR3 DNA follows: TGTGCCAGTAGGAACCCCCGCGCGGGTAGCAATCAGCCCCAGCATTTT. The V call is TRBV19, the J call TRBJ1-5; no reliable D call. The germline gives CDR1 LNHDA, CDR2 SQIVND (reference sequence). Trimming removed 6 bases from V and 0 bases from J, with 15 bases in between. This CDR3 spans 16 amino acids.

The sample holds one count of this clone. The J gene is TRBJ1-2, the V gene TRBV7-9; D is possibly TRBD1 (5 bases). V was shortened by 5 bases and J by 0 bases, with 19 bases between the two germline ends. The CDR3 spans 17 residues. Germline CDR1 SEHNR, CDR2 FQNEAQ (reference sequence). Here the CDR3 reads CASSPGRDSGANYGYTF. As DNA, the CDR3 is TGTGCCAGCAGCCCCGGGCGAGACAGCGGGGCTAACTATGGCTACACCTTC.